The rows below give T cell receptor beta chains drawn from one sample of a study of OX40 agonist ivuxolimab in advanced cancers. This table comes from immunoSEQ multiplex PCR, and its TCRdb copy is limited to in-frame clones, with some not included. The table includes over 90,000 clones, almost 90% detected once. The sequencing used CD4+ or CD8+ T cells sorted from blood, collected in a trial of the OX40 agonist ivuxolimab. All receptors come from an adult with an advanced solid tumor such as melanoma, head and neck, liver or kidney cancer. The CDR3 runs from the conserved cysteine through the conserved F or W. The order of the fields is V gene, clone size, D gene, J gene, CDR3 protein, CDR3 DNA. D genes are given only for firm matches. Clone size is given for some rows only: seen once, a few or many times, or a class if the clone is expanded.

V gene: TRBV2; clone size: .; D gene: .; J gene: TRBJ2-7; CDR3 protein: CASSEGSFTYEQYF; CDR3 DNA: TGTGCCAGCAGTGAGGGCTCTTTTACCTACGAGCAGTACTTC
V gene: TRBV6-5; clone size: .; D gene: .; J gene: TRBJ1-5; CDR3 protein: CASSSWDSNQPQHF; CDR3 DNA: TGTGCCAGCAGTTCTTGGGATAGCAATCAGCCCCAGCATTTT
V gene: TRBV6-1; clone size: .; D gene: .; J gene: TRBJ2-7; CDR3 protein: CASSGARGLSYEQYF; CDR3 DNA: TGTGCCAGCAGCGGCGCGCGGGGCCTATCCTACGAGCAGTACTTC
V gene: TRBV5-1; clone size: .; D gene: .; J gene: TRBJ1-6; CDR3 protein: CASREQALSNSPLHF; CDR3 DNA: TGCGCCAGCAGGGAGCAGGCCCTATCTAATTCACCCCTCCACTTT
V gene: TRBV4-1; clone size: once; D gene: .; J gene: TRBJ1-1; CDR3 protein: CASSQDHLQGGRDTEAFF; CDR3 DNA: TGCGCCAGCAGCCAAGATCACCTCCAGGGTGGTAGGGACACTGAAGCTTTCTTT
V gene: TRBV4-1; clone size: .; D gene: .; J gene: TRBJ2-5; CDR3 protein: CASSQDLGPQYF; CDR3 DNA: TGCGCCAGCAGCCAAGATTTGGGCCCCCAGTACTTC
V gene: TRBV5-1; clone size: .; D gene: TRBD2; J gene: TRBJ2-7; CDR3 protein: CASSFRTRGEQYF; CDR3 DNA: TGCGCCAGCAGCTTTCGGACTAGGGGCGAGCAGTACTTC
V gene: TRBV6-1; clone size: .; D gene: TRBD1; J gene: TRBJ2-2; CDR3 protein: CASRGQGDAGELFF; CDR3 DNA: TGTGCCAGCAGGGGACAGGGTGACGCCGGGGAGCTGTTTTTT
V gene: TRBV9; clone size: few; D gene: TRBD1; J gene: TRBJ1-1; CDR3 protein: CASSLMGGTVEAFF; CDR3 DNA: TGTGCCAGCAGCCTTATGGGTGGGACAGTTGAAGCTTTCTTT
V gene: TRBV19; clone size: .; D gene: TRBD1; J gene: TRBJ2-7; CDR3 protein: CASSIGRGQAYEQYF; CDR3 DNA: TGTGCCAGTAGTATAGGTAGGGGACAGGCCTACGAGCAGTACTTC
V gene: TRBV19; clone size: .; D gene: .; J gene: TRBJ1-5; CDR3 protein: CASSIGTVTTPQHF; CDR3 DNA: TGTGCCAGTAGTATCGGGACGGTGACTACGCCCCAGCATTTT
V gene: TRBV2; clone size: .; D gene: TRBD2; J gene: TRBJ2-2; CDR3 protein: CASSGLAGAFGELFF; CDR3 DNA: TGTGCCAGCAGTGGACTAGCGGGAGCCTTCGGGGAGCTGTTTTTT
V gene: TRBV4-1; clone size: few; D gene: TRBD2; J gene: TRBJ2-7; CDR3 protein: CASSQPGLAGDTYEQYF; CDR3 DNA: TGCGCCAGCAGCCAACCGGGGCTAGCGGGAGACACCTACGAGCAGTACTTC
V gene: TRBV5-1; clone size: .; D gene: .; J gene: TRBJ1-3; CDR3 protein: CASMEQGGNTIYF; CDR3 DNA: TGCGCCAGCATGGAACAGGGAGGAAACACCATATATTTT
V gene: TRBV5-1; clone size: once; D gene: .; J gene: TRBJ1-6; CDR3 protein: CASSFKQGNSPLHF; CDR3 DNA: TGCGCCAGCAGCTTCAAACAGGGAAATTCACCCCTCCACTTT
V gene: TRBV10-3; clone size: .; D gene: TRBD2; J gene: TRBJ2-2; CDR3 protein: CAIKAGGSNTGELFF; CDR3 DNA: TGTGCCATCAAAGCGGGGGGATCAAACACCGGGGAGCTGTTTTTT
V gene: TRBV6-6; clone size: .; D gene: .; J gene: TRBJ2-7; CDR3 protein: CASTAGGHEQYF; CDR3 DNA: TGTGCCAGCACCGCCGGGGGCCACGAGCAGTACTTC
V gene: TRBV5-6; clone size: .; D gene: .; J gene: TRBJ2-3; CDR3 protein: CASSLVKRYTDTQYF; CDR3 DNA: TGTGCCAGCAGCTTGGTCAAGAGGTACACAGATACGCAGTATTTT
V gene: TRBV29-1; clone size: .; D gene: .; J gene: TRBJ2-5; CDR3 protein: CSVTGGRVKGTQYF; CDR3 DNA: TGCAGCGTTACCGGCGGCAGGGTGAAGGGGACCCAGTACTTC
V gene: TRBV5-4; clone size: .; D gene: TRBD1; J gene: TRBJ1-3; CDR3 protein: CASSLTGGSGNTIYF; CDR3 DNA: TGTGCCAGCAGCTTGACAGGGGGCTCTGGAAACACCATATATTTT
V gene: TRBV30; clone size: .; D gene: .; J gene: TRBJ2-1; CDR3 protein: CAWESYPQGEQFF; CDR3 DNA: TGTGCCTGGGAGTCGTACCCACAGGGAGAGCAGTTCTTC
V gene: TRBV10-3; clone size: .; D gene: .; J gene: TRBJ2-1; CDR3 protein: CAISEQVADYEQFF; CDR3 DNA: TGTGCCATCAGTGAACAGGTGGCCGACTATGAGCAGTTCTTC
V gene: TRBV5-1; clone size: .; D gene: .; J gene: TRBJ2-7; CDR3 protein: CASSLGIGQNYEQYF; CDR3 DNA: TGCGCCAGCAGCTTGGGTATAGGACAGAACTACGAGCAGTACTTC
V gene: TRBV7-9; clone size: .; D gene: TRBD2; J gene: TRBJ2-3; CDR3 protein: CASSRSGGARDTQYF; CDR3 DNA: TGTGCCAGCAGCCGAAGCGGGGGGGCCCGAGATACGCAGTATTTT
V gene: TRBV10-3; clone size: .; D gene: .; J gene: TRBJ1-4; CDR3 protein: CAISESMGALTKKLFF; CDR3 DNA: TGTGCCATCAGTGAGTCGATGGGAGCCCTGACGAAGAAACTGTTTTTT
V gene: TRBV15; clone size: .; D gene: .; J gene: TRBJ1-2; CDR3 protein: CATSRDKIPPGGNGYTF; CDR3 DNA: TGTGCCACCAGCAGGGACAAGATTCCCCCGGGAGGGAATGGCTACACCTTC
V gene: TRBV7-3; clone size: .; D gene: .; J gene: TRBJ1-2; CDR3 protein: CASSLPGTALDDGYTF; CDR3 DNA: TGTGCCAGCAGCTTACCCGGGACGGCATTAGATGATGGCTACACCTTC
V gene: TRBV6-1; clone size: .; D gene: TRBD1; J gene: TRBJ1-5; CDR3 protein: CASSDSDRGRSNQPQHF; CDR3 DNA: TGTGCCAGCAGTGATTCCGACAGGGGACGGAGCAATCAGCCCCAGCATTTT